The 27 T cell receptor beta chains below were found in one sample sequenced in a study of PD-L1 blockade in urothelial cancer. Time point defined: peripheral blood 6 weeks after treatment start. TCRdb's copy holds only in-frame clones and misses some; the assay was immunoSEQ multiplex PCR. Of under 55,000 clones in the sample, roughly four fifths were seen once. The starting material was PBMCs, obtained around atezolizumab (anti-PD-L1) treatment. These receptors were taken from a man in his sixties with urothelial cancer.

This clone has ten or more counts. V and J are TRBV5-1 and TRBJ2-2; 10 nucleotides agree with TRBD1. The CDR3 spans 14 residues. Per germline, CDR1 SGHRS and CDR2 YFSETQ. After removal of 4 bases from V and 5 bases from J, the junction contained 2 bases not matched to a gene. The DNA for the CDR3 is TGCGCCAGCAGCCCGGACAGGGGGACCGGGGAGCTGTTTTTT. Encoded protein: CASSPDRGTGELFF.

J is TRBJ2-2 and V is TRBV5-5; D may be TRBD2 (6 bases). There are 14 residues in the CDR3. CDR1 is SGHKS and CDR2 is YYEKEE in the germline V gene (reference sequence). V dropped 4 bases and J dropped 6 bases, with 13 bases sitting between them. CDR3 sequence reads: CASSQEGGAGELFF. As DNA, the CDR3 is TGTGCCAGCAGCCAGGAGGGTGGAGCCGGGGAGCTGTTTTTT.

The V gene is TRBV19, the J gene TRBJ2-2; TRBD1 matches 10 bases. V shed 4 bases and J 4 bases; nucleotides not matched to a gene: 3. The germline CDR1 and CDR2 sequences are LNHDA and SQIVND (reference sequence). The CDR3 spans 15 residues. CDR3 amino acids: CASSRQGAGTGELFF. The CDR3 region has the DNA TGTGCCAGTAGTAGACAGGGGGCGGGCACCGGGGAGCTGTTTTTT.

This clone was detected a few times. The genes are TRBV4-3 and TRBJ2-3, with 9 nucleotides matching TRBD1. There are 16 residues in the CDR3. Germline CDR1 is LGHNA and CDR2 is YSLEER. The trim removed 0 bases at V and 3 bases at J, leaving 4 bases unmatched. This chain's CDR3 is CASSQDLGTGTDTQYF. CDR3 DNA sequence: TGCGCCAGCAGCCAAGATCTCGGGACAGGGACAGATACGCAGTATTTT.

The genes are TRBV7-2 and TRBJ2-3; 16 nucleotides line up with TRBD2. Trimming removed 0 bases from V and 5 bases from J; junction bases left unmatched: 5. This CDR3 region has 18 residues. Per the germline V gene, CDR1 is SGHTA and CDR2 is FQGNSA. The CDR3 DNA reads as TGTGCCAGCAGCTTAGCCGGGACTAGCGGGGGGGCCCAAGATACGCAGTATTTT. It codes for CASSLAGTSGGAQDTQYF.

The chain links TRBV27 to TRBJ1-2; 7 positions agree with TRBD1. There are 15 residues in the CDR3. The V and J ends lost 5 bases and 4 bases, in that order; junction bases with no gene match: 10. Germline-derived CDR1 and CDR2 are MNHEY and SMNVEV (reference sequence). The CDR3: CASSPRQGTGYGYTF. In DNA, the CDR3 is TGTGCCAGCAGTCCGCGACAGGGAACGGGCTATGGCTACACCTTC.

The chain combines TRBV19 with TRBJ1-5, with 7 bases aligning to TRBD1. The CDR3 totals 14 residues. With 6 bases clipped from V and 4 bases from J, the junction kept 6 bases outside the gene matches. From germline, CDR1 is LNHDA and CDR2 SQIVND (reference sequence). This CDR3 reads CASSRDRPNQPQHF. In nucleotides, the CDR3 is TGTGCCAGTAGCCGGGACAGACCGAATCAGCCCCAGCATTTT.

This clone appeared a few times. The chain recombines TRBV19 with TRBJ1-1; no reliable D call. CDR3 length: 14 residues. Germline V lookup: CDR1 LNHDA, CDR2 SQIVND (reference sequence). Trimming removed 4 bases at V and 4 bases at J, with 13 bases between. The CDR3: CASSNGGLRTEAFF. CDR3 coding DNA: TGTGCCAGTAGTAACGGAGGGTTGCGCACTGAAGCTTTCTTT.

CDR3 nucleotides: TGTGCCAGCAGTATCGGACAGGTTGGAAAACTGTTTTTT. Encoded protein: CASSIGQVGKLFF. The V and J genes are TRBV6-5 and TRBJ1-4, with 7 bases matching TRBD1. Trimming at V came to 5 bases and at J to 10 bases, leaving 7 bases not matched to a gene. The CDR3 loop spans 13 amino acids. CDR1 MNHEY and CDR2 SVGAGI come from the germline V gene.

The V gene is TRBV6-5, the J gene TRBJ1-4; 7 nucleotides agree with TRBD1. Germline assignment: CDR1 MNHEY and CDR2 SVGAGI. V was clipped by 6 bases and J by 4 bases; unmatched bases: 5. This CDR3 region has 14 residues. The CDR3 spells CASRAGQVNEKLFF. For the CDR3, the DNA is TGTGCCAGCAGAGCCGGACAGGTTAATGAAAAACTGTTTTTT.

The chain is built from TRBV13 and TRBJ2-7, with 7 bases lining up with TRBD2. After removal of 1 base from V and 6 bases from J, the junction contained 0 bases not matched to a gene. The CDR3 has 12 residues. The V gene's germline CDR1 is PRHDT and CDR2 FYEKMQ (reference sequence). The CDR3 DNA sequence: TGTGCCAGCAGCTTAGCGGGGGGCGAGCAGTACTTC. As protein: CASSLAGGEQYF. Drawing the rest from reference TRBV13 and TRBJ2-7, the complete variable domain is AAGVIQSPRHLIKEKRETATLKCYPIPRHDTVYWYQQGPGQDPQFLISFYEKMQSDKGSIPDRFSAQQFSDYHSELNMSSLELGDSALYFCASSLAGGEQYFGPGTRLTVT.

The CDR3 region has the DNA TGCGCCAACGACAGACAGGGAGGAGAGACCCAGTACTTC. As protein: CANDRQGGETQYF. The rearrangement links TRBV5-1 to TRBJ2-5; perhaps TRBD1 as D (7 bases). Trimming stripped 9 bases from V and 4 bases from J, with 16 bases between. CDR3 length equals 13 residues. Germline V gene data show CDR1 as SGHRS and CDR2 as YFSETQ.

This clone was counted at least ten times. The genes are TRBV7-6 and TRBJ1-2; TRBD1 matches 8 bases. Germline V CDR1 and CDR2: SGHVS, FNYEAQ. The CDR3 is 13 amino acids. Trimming cost V 5 bases and J 2 bases; bases outside gene matches: 1. The CDR3 loop is CASSDRGNYGYTF. Written as DNA, the CDR3 is TGTGCCAGCAGCGACAGGGGAAACTATGGCTACACCTTC.

V is TRBV10-2 and J is TRBJ2-5, with TRBD2 as a possible D gene (6 bases). Looked up from germline, CDR1 is WSHSY and CDR2 is SAAADI. Trimming took off 10 bases at V and 1 base at J, with 13 bases between the two ends. The CDR3 has 13 amino acids. CDR3 DNA sequence: TGCGCCACCGCGCGGGGCAGCCAAGAGACCCAGTACTTC. Translation gives CATARGSQETQYF.

In the case of this clone: An end of the junction does not agree with germline; a read error may underlie this. The chain links TRBV19 to TRBJ1-3, with a possible D match to TRBD1 (6 bases). The CDR3 contains 12 residues. Looked up from germline, CDR1 is LNHDA and CDR2 is SQIVND (reference sequence). As DNA, the CDR3 is TGTGCCAGTAGTATCGGACAGACCCTTTTACATTTT. Its protein product is CASSIGQTLLHF.

This sequence joins TRBV18 and TRBJ2-6; 10 bases line up with TRBD1. CDR3 length: 16 amino acids. Unmatched junction bases numbered 6, after V lost 8 bases and J lost 2 bases. In germline, CDR1 is KGHSH, CDR2 LQKENI. Written as DNA, the CDR3 is TGTGCCAGCCGACGGACAGGGGGTACTGGGGCCAACGTCCTGACTTTC. Translated: CASRRTGGTGANVLTF.

The chain employs TRBV19 and TRBJ2-5, with 10 positions matching TRBD2. J lost 5 bases, V lost 7 bases, and 10 bases had no gene match. CDR3 length: 15 amino acids. The V gene's germline CDR1 is LNHDA and CDR2 SQIVND (reference sequence). CDR3: CASNRASGSIETQYF. The DNA for the CDR3 is TGTGCCAGTAATCGGGCTAGCGGGAGTATTGAGACCCAGTACTTC.

Only a few counts were recorded for this clone. The J gene is TRBJ2-7, the V gene TRBV28; 11 nucleotides line up with TRBD2. Per the germline V gene, CDR1 is MDHEN and CDR2 is SYDVKM. V was clipped by 5 bases and J by 0 bases; unmatched bases: 18. The length of the CDR3 is 20 residues. The CDR3 region is CASSPARHLGLAGFSYEQYF. The CDR3 DNA follows: TGTGCCAGCAGTCCGGCTCGGCACCTCGGACTAGCGGGTTTCTCCTACGAGCAGTACTTC.

The chain carries TRBV19 and TRBJ1-2; 8 nucleotides match TRBD1. The V gene's germline CDR1 is LNHDA and CDR2 SQIVND (reference sequence). Losses at the gene ends were 5 bases for V and 1 base for J; bases not matched to a gene: 15. The CDR3 length is 18 residues. The CDR3, as DNA: TGTGCCAGTAGTCCCTCCCCCGACAGGGGATATTTTAACTATGGCTACACCTTC. It translates to CASSPSPDRGYFNYGYTF. Using reference TRBV19 and TRBJ1-2 for the parts outside the CDR3, the full variable domain is DGGITQSPKYLFRKEGQNVTLSCEQNLNHDAMYWYRQDPGQGLRLIYYSQIVNDFQKGDIAEGYSVSREKKESFPLTVTSAQKNPTAFYLCASSPSPDRGYFNYGYTFGSGTRLTVV.

The V gene is TRBV10-2, the J gene TRBJ2-3; maybe TRBD2 (5 bases). Germline V gene sequence: CDR1 WSHSY, CDR2 SAAADI. Trimming shortened V by 3 bases and J by 7 bases, and 17 bases separated the two germline ends. This CDR3 is 15 amino acids long. CDR3 bases: TGCGCCAGCAGTGAACTGCCTTCGGGGTCATATACGCAGTATTTT. This sequence encodes CASSELPSGSYTQYF.

The chain employs TRBV30 and TRBJ1-5; possible D gene TRBD1, 6 bases. The CDR3 covers 16 residues. The V and J ends lost 1 base and 0 bases respectively, with 13 bases between them. In germline, CDR1 is GTSNPN, CDR2 SVGIG (reference sequence). CDR3 region: CAWSGGGPYSNQPQHF. As DNA, the CDR3 is TGTGCCTGGAGTGGGGGGGGCCCCTATAGCAATCAGCCCCAGCATTTT.

The chain links TRBV5-1 to TRBJ2-2, with 8 bases lining up with TRBD1. The V gene's germline CDR1 is SGHRS and CDR2 YFSETQ. V shed 0 bases, J shed 7 bases, and the junction held 11 bases outside the gene matches. This CDR3 comprises 17 residues. The CDR3 region is CASSLVNAGGLDGELFF. The CDR3 DNA sequence: TGCGCCAGCAGCTTGGTCAATGCAGGGGGCTTGGACGGGGAGCTGTTTTTT.

This chain links TRBV20-1 with TRBJ1-5; possibly TRBD1 for D (5 bases). CDR3 length equals 11 residues. From germline, CDR1 is DFQATT and CDR2 SNEGSKA (reference sequence). V gave up 2 bases and J gave up 7 bases, with 6 bases separating them. For the CDR3, the DNA is TGCAGTGCTAGATCAGGGCAGCCCCAGCATTTT. It codes for CSARSGQPQHF.

The DNA of the CDR3 is TGTGCCAGCAGCCTATCGGGGAGGAAGGTTCACAATGAGCAGTTCTTC. Its protein product is CASSLSGRKVHNEQFF. The chain has TRBV7-2 and TRBJ2-1, with a weak D call TRBD2 (6 bases). The germline V gene encodes CDR1 SGHTA and CDR2 FQGNSA. Trimming stripped 5 bases from V and 5 bases from J, with 19 bases between. The length of the CDR3 is 16 residues.

This clone came up many times. Other DNA sequences in this specimen translate into the identical CDR3. This chain joins TRBV27 and TRBJ2-3; 10 bases are shared with TRBD2. The CDR3 runs to 15 residues. With 3 bases clipped from V and 2 bases from J, the junction kept 2 bases outside the gene matches. CDR1 MNHEY and CDR2 SMNVEV come from the germline V gene (reference sequence). CDR3 DNA sequence: TGTGCCAGCAGTTTCCTAGCGGGAGACACAGATACGCAGTATTTT. Translation: CASSFLAGDTDTQYF.

The chain employs TRBV7-2 and TRBJ1-3; possibly TRBD1 for D (5 bases). The germline CDR1 and CDR2 sequences are SGHTA and FQGNSA. The V end lost 5 bases, the J end lost 1 base, and 12 bases lay between the germline ends. There are 15 residues in the CDR3. This CDR3 is CASSPGSQSGNTIYF. CDR3 DNA: TGTGCCAGCAGCCCAGGGTCACAGTCTGGAAACACCATATATTTT.

This chain connects TRBV28 to TRBJ2-7; possibly TRBD1 for D (5 bases). CDR1 and CDR2 (germline): MDHEN, SYDVKM. V lost 3 bases to trimming and J lost 6 bases, with 12 bases between them. The CDR3 is 13 residues long. The CDR3 is CASSFDQGSEQYF. The CDR3 DNA is TGTGCCAGCAGTTTTGATCAGGGTAGCGAGCAGTACTTC.